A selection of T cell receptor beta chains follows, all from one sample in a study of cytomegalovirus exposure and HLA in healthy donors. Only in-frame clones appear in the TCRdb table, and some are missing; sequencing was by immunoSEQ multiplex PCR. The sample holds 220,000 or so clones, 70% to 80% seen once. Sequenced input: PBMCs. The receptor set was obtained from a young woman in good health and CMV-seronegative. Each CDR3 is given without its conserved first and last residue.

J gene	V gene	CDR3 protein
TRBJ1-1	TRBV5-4	ASSLGTVSEAF
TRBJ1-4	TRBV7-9	ASSLERGGSEKLF
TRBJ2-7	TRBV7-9	ASSFQGSYEQY
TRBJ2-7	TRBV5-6	ASNEQGAFYEQY
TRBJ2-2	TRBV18	ASSEVPGELF
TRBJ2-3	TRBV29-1	SVGSYYADTQY
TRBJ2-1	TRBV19	ASSATGTGVPGLAGDHEQF
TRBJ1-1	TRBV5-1	ASSLDSQNTEAF
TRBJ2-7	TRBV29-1	SVAGGDRGREQY
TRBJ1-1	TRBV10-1	ASTFLPNRPNTEAF
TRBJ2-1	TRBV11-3	ASSLGRGQIDEQF
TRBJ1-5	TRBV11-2	ASSTGGNQPQH
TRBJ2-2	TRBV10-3	AISESRQGNTGELF
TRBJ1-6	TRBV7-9	ASSLGQGATLPLH
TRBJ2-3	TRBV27	ASSPSRGRSTDTQY
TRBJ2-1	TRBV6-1	ASTLGTGIHNEQF
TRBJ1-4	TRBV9	ASSAGTGVRGTNEKLF